This T cell receptor (beta chain) was found in a study of blood T cell repertoires in COVID-19. Whole-study context: In each case, the material was cDNA or gDNA derived from T cells, B-cell-depleted T cells, or PBMCs.

Generated by immunoSEQ multiplex PCR, the TCRdb table keeps only in-frame clones and is missing some. This table holds roughly 100,000 clones, around nine tenths found once. Per the germline V gene, CDR1 is MNHNS and CDR2 is SASEGT. The germline V and J ends were trimmed by 2 bases and 5 bases, with 7 bases remaining between them. The CDR3 totals 13 residues. The TCR comes from a man older than 75 with acute or convalescent COVID-19. Sequenced material: peripheral blood. The chain combines TRBV6-1 with TRBJ1-5; D unclear. CDR3 bases: TGTGCCAGCAGTGAATATCCGTATCAGCCCCAGCATTTT. Translated, it gives CASSEYPYQPQHF.